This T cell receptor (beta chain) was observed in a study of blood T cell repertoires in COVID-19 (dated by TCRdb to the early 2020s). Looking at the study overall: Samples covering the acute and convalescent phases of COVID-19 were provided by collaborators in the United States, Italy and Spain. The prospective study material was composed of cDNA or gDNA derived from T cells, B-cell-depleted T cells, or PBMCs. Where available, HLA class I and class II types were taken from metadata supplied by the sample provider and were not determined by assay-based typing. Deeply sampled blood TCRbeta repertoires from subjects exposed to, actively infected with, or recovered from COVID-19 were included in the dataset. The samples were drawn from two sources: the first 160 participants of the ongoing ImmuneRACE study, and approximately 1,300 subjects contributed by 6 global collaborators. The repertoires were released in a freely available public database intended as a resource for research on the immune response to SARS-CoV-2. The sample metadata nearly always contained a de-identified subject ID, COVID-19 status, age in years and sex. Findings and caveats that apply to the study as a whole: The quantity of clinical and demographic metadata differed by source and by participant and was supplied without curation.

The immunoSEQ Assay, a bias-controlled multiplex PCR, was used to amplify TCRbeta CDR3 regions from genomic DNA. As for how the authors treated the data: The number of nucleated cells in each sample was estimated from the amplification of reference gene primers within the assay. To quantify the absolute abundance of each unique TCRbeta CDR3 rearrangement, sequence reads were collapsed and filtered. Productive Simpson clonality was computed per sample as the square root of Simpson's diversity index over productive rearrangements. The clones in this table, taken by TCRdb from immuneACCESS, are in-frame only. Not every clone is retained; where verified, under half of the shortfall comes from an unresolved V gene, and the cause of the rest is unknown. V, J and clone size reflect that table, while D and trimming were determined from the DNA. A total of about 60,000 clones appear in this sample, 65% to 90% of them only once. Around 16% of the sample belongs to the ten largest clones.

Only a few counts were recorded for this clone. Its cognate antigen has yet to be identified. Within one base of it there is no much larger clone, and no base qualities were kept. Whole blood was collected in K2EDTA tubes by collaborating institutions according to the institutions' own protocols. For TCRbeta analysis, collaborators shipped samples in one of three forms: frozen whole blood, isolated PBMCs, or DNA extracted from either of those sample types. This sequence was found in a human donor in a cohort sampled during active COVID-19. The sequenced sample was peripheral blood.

The CDR3 reads as follows: CASRPPVSRTEAFF. The DNA sequence follows: TGTGCCAGCAGACCACCCGTTTCCAGGACTGAAGCTTTCTTT. This receptor chain uses TRBV7-2 and TRBJ1-1; confidence is insufficient to name the D gene. Taken from cysteine to phenylalanine, the CDR3 has 14 residues. Left in the record is the CDR3 DNA by itself, 42 bases read in frame from the first base. Trimming removed 6 bases from V and 5 bases from J, leaving 16 bases between the germline ends. CDR1 and CDR2 are read off the germline V gene as SGHTA and FQGNSA.